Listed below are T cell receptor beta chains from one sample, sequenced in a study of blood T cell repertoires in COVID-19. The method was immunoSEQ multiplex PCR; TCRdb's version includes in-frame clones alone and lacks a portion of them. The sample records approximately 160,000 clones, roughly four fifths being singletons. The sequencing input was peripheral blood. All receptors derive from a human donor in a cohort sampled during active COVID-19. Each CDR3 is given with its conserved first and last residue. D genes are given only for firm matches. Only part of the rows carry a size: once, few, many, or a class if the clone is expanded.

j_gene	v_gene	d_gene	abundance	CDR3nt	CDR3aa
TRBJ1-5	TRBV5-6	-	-	TGTGCCAGCAGCTTTAGCGGGGCAGGGAGGGGACAGCCCCAGCATTTT	CASSFSGAGRGQPQHF
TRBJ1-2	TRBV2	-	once	TGTGCCAGCAGTAATTGGTCCGGGATGGATGGCTACACCTTC	CASSNWSGMDGYTF
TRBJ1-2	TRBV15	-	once	TGTGCCACCAGCAGAGGCACCAGCGGGGGGACCTATGGCTACACCTTC	CATSRGTSGGTYGYTF
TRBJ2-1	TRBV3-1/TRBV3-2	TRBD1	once	TGTGCCAGCAGCCAAGCATTTATAAGCTTTAGACAGGGTTTATACAATGAGCAGTTCTTC	CASSQAFISFRQGLYNEQFF
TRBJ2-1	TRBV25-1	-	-	TGTGCCAGCAGTGAATATGTGAGGTACAATGAGCAGTTCTTC	CASSEYVRYNEQFF
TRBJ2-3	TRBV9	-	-	TGTGCCAGCAGCGTAGGCGGGAGCACAGATACGCAGTATTTT	CASSVGGSTDTQYF
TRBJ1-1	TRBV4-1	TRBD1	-	TGCGCCAGCAGCCATCTGACCGGGACAGATGTGCCCGGGGGCACTGAAGCTTTCTTT	CASSHLTGTDVPGGTEAFF
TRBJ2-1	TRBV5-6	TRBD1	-	TGTGCCAGCAGCAAGGACAGGGGAAATGAGCAGTTCTTC	CASSKDRGNEQFF
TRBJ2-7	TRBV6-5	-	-	TGTGCCAGCAGTTACTCGGCTCTTCGTCACGAGCAGTACTTC	CASSYSALRHEQYF
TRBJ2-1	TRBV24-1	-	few	TGTGCCACCAGTGACCCCATAGATGGCCTAGCGATCCGCAATGAGCAGTTCTTC	CATSDPIDGLAIRNEQFF
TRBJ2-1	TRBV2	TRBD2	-	TGTGCCAGCAGATTCGGGACTAGCGGGTACAATGAGCAGTTCTTC	CASRFGTSGYNEQFF
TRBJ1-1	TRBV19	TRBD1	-	TGTGCCAGTAGTATATACAGGGGGCCGGACACTGAAGCTTTCTTT	CASSIYRGPDTEAFF
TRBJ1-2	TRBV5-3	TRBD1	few	TGTGCCAGAAGCTTTGGACCGGGACAGGGAAAGTATGGCTACACCTTC	CARSFGPGQGKYGYTF
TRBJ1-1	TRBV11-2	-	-	TGTGCCAGCAGCTTATTCGGGTCAGGGATTAACACTGAAGCTTTCTTT	CASSLFGSGINTEAFF
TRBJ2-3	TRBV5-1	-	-	TGCGCCAGCAACAACAGATTTAGCACAGATACGCAGTATTTT	CASNNRFSTDTQYF
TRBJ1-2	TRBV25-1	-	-	TGTGCCAGCAGTGCCGGGATCTTGAATAACTATGGCTACACCTTC	CASSAGILNNYGYTF
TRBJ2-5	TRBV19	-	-	TGTGCCAGTAGTATACAGGGTAGGGGGGAGACCCAGTACTTC	CASSIQGRGETQYF
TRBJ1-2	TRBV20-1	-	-	TGCAGTGCTAGAGATGGAGGTGGCTACACCTTC	CSARDGGGYTF
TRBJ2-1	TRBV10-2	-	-	TGCGCCAGCAGTGAGGCACCTCAGGGCGGGAACGGGGAGCAGTTCTTC	CASSEAPQGGNGEQFF
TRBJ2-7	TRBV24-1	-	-	TGTGCCACCAGTGCTGGGAGGAGCTACGAGCAGTACTTC	CATSAGRSYEQYF
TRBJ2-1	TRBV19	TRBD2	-	TGTGCCAGTAGGAGAAGCGGGACTAGCGGGGTCCGGGGCTCGAATGAGCAGTTCTTC	CASRRSGTSGVRGSNEQFF
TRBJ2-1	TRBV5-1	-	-	TGCGCCAGCAGCCCAGGCTACAATGAGCAGTTCTTC	CASSPGYNEQFF
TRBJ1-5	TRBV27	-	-	TGTGCCAGCAGTCCCGGGCAGGGTAATCAGCCCCAGCATTTT	CASSPGQGNQPQHF
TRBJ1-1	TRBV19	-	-	TGTGCCAGTAGTGACAATCAGGGCAACACTGAAGCTTTCTTT	CASSDNQGNTEAFF
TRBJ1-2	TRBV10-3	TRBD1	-	TGTGCCATCAATCAGGACAGGGGGGCCTTAAAAGGCTACACCTTC	CAINQDRGALKGYTF
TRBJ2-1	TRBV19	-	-	TGTGCCAGTAGTATTCCCCGCTCCTACAATGAGCAGTTCTTC	CASSIPRSYNEQFF
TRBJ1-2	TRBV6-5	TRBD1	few	TGTGCCAGCAGTTACCTCGGAGGACAGGGTTCCTATGGCTACACCTTC	CASSYLGGQGSYGYTF
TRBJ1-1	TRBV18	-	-	TGTGCCAGCTCACCATCCGATGGGCAGCCGATGAACACTGAAGCTTTCTTT	CASSPSDGQPMNTEAFF
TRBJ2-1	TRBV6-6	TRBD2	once	TGTGCCAGCATCCCGGGGGGGTTGGGTGAGCAGTTCTTC	CASIPGGLGEQFF
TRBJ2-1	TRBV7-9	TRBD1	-	TGTGCCAGCAGCTACCTGGGACAGGAGGGCAATGAGCAGTTCTTC	CASSYLGQEGNEQFF
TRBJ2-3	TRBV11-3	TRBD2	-	TGTGCCAGCAGCTTAGATCCTAGCGGGAGAGGGACAGATACGCAGTATTTT	CASSLDPSGRGTDTQYF
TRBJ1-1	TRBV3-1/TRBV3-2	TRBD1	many	TGTGCCAGCAGCCAAGCAGGGGGCAGCACTGAAGCTTTCTTT	CASSQAGGSTEAFF
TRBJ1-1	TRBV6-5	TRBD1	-	TGTGCCAGCAGTTACCGAGGGACAGGGGGCGCCGCTGAAGCTTTCTTT	CASSYRGTGGAAEAFF
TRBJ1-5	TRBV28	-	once	TGTGCCAGCAGTTTGGGGGGGACTCAGCCCCAGCATTTT	CASSLGGTQPQHF
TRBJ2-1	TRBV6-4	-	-	TGTGCCAGCAGTGAGAGTCTCAACAATGAGCAGTTCTTC	CASSESLNNEQFF
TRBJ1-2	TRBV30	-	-	TGTGCCTGGAGTGGACAGCATTCCGATTGGCGTGGCTACACCTTC	CAWSGQHSDWRGYTF
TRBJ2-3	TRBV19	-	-	TGTGCCAGTAGTACGACAGGTCTTAGCACAGATACGCAGTATTTT	CASSTTGLSTDTQYF
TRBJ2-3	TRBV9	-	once	TGTGCCAGCGGACGGACTGCCCCAGGGGGCACAGATACGCAGTATTTT	CASGRTAPGGTDTQYF
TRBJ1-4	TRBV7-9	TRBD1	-	TGTGCCAGCCAGGGACAGATTAATGAAAAACTGTTTTTT	CASQGQINEKLFF
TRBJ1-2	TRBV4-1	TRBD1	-	TGCGCCAGCAGCCAACCAGGGACAGGGGCCCTCTATGGCTACACCTTC	CASSQPGTGALYGYTF
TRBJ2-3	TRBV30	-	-	TGTGCCTGGGAACGGGGGACAGATACGCAGTATTTT	CAWERGTDTQYF
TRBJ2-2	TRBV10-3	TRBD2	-	TGTGCCATCAGTGAGCGTCTCGCGGGGGGGCCAAACACCGGGGAGCTGTTTTTT	CAISERLAGGPNTGELFF
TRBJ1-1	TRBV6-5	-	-	TGTGCCAGCAGTTACTCGAATGGGAGGGATACTGAAGCTTTCTTT	CASSYSNGRDTEAFF
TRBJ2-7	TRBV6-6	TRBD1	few	TGTGCCAGCAGCCACGGGACAGGGAAACCCTACGAGCAGTACTTC	CASSHGTGKPYEQYF
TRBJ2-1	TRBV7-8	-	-	TGTGCCAGCAGCCTCCCGGGGGCGGGAGATAACAATGAGCAGTTCTTC	CASSLPGAGDNNEQFF
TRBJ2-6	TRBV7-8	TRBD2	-	TGTGCCAGCAGCCTAAGACTAGCCAAAGCTTCTGGGGCCAACGTCCTGACTTTC	CASSLRLAKASGANVLTF
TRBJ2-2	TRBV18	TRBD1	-	TGTGCCAGCTCCCGGGGACAGGGGGTCGTCGGCACCGGGGAGCTGTTTTTT	CASSRGQGVVGTGELFF
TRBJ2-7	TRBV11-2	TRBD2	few	TGTGCCAGCAGCTTAAATCTAGCGGGATCCTACGAGCAGTACTTC	CASSLNLAGSYEQYF